Listed below are T cell receptor beta chains from one sample, sequenced in a study of T cell responses to AZD1222 COVID-19 vaccine. Some clones are missing from TCRdb's copy, which holds only in-frame ones; the method was immunoSEQ multiplex PCR. Altogether approximately 180,000 clones are present, 85% to 90% being singletons, with the ten largest covering roughly 8%. This sample comprised peripheral blood, obtained on day 0 of AZD1222 vaccination. These receptors were obtained from an adult in good health. Each CDR3 is given with its conserved first and last residue. A D gene is named only where the DNA matches it firmly. Clone size is shown for a subset of rows, as once, few, many or a class of expanded clone.

j_call clone_size d_call v_call cdr3_length cdr3_aa cdr3_nt
TRBJ2-7 . TRBD2 TRBV11-2 14 CASSAIAGGYEQYF TGTGCCAGCAGCGCCATAGCGGGAGGCTACGAGCAGTACTTC
TRBJ1-5 once TRBD1 TRBV5-6 16 CASSSRDRYSNQPQHF TGTGCCAGCAGCTCCCGGGACAGATATAGCAATCAGCCCCAGCATTTT
TRBJ2-7 . . TRBV7-9 14 CASSGRDHAYEQYF TGTGCCAGCAGCGGACGGGACCATGCCTACGAGCAGTACTTC
TRBJ1-5 . . TRBV6-5 12 CASSYMDQPQHF TGTGCCAGCAGTTACATGGATCAGCCCCAGCATTTT
TRBJ2-7 . . TRBV20-1 14 CSASRTLGTYEQYF TGCAGTGCTAGTAGGACGCTCGGGACCTACGAGCAGTACTTC
TRBJ2-1 . TRBD2 TRBV5-1 15 CASSLAYGTSLEQFF TGCGCCAGCAGCTTGGCCTACGGGACTAGCCTTGAGCAGTTCTTC
TRBJ2-2 many . TRBV5-1 14 CASSLLTDTGELFF TGCGCCAGCAGCTTGCTAACAGATACCGGGGAGCTGTTTTTT
TRBJ1-2 . . TRBV11-2 13 CASSSDFRYGYTF TGTGCCAGCAGCTCAGATTTCCGCTATGGCTACACCTTC
TRBJ2-2 . . TRBV11-3 13 CASSSSMTGELFF TGTGCCAGCAGCTCCTCTATGACCGGGGAGCTGTTTTTT
TRBJ1-5 few . TRBV6-5 13 CASSHGSNQPQHF TGTGCCAGCAGTCACGGGAGCAATCAGCCCCAGCATTTT